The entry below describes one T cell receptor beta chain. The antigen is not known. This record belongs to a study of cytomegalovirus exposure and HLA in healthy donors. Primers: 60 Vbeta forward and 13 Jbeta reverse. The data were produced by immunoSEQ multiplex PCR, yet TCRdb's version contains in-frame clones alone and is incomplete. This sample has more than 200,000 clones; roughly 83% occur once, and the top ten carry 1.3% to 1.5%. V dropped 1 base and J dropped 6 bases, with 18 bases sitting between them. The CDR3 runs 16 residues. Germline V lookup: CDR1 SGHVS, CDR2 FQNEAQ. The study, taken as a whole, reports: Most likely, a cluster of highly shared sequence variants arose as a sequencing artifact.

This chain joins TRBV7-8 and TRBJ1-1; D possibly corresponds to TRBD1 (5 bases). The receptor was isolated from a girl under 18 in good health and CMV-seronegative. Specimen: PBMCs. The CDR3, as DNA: TGTGCCAGCAGCTTAGGGGCACGGGGGGTGGCCCCTGAAGCTTTCTTT. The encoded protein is CASSLGARGVAPEAFF.